The 17 T cell receptor beta chains listed next were all sequenced from one sample in a study of identical twins. TCRdb called the 5' RACE reads again in MiXCR, with one record for every CDR3 protein. The sample yields about 690,000 distinct CDR3 sequences, around 6.1% seen once. The sample consisted of naive T cells sorted from blood. All receptors derive from a young man in good health.

This clonotype has at least ten counts. The chain recombines TRBV12-3 or TRBV12-4 with TRBJ2-3, with D possibly matching TRBD2 (5 bases). The CDR3 consists of 13 residues. The V and J ends lost 10 bases and 0 bases respectively, with 11 bases between them. Written as DNA, the CDR3 is TGTGCCACCGGGCAGCGGAGCACAGATACGCAGTATTTT. It codes for CATGQRSTDTQYF.

This clonotype was counted many times. The V gene is TRBV24-1, the J gene TRBJ1-2, with 8 bases identical to TRBD1. CDR3 length equals 13 residues. In germline, CDR1 is KGHDR, CDR2 SFDVKD. J lost 6 bases, V lost 5 bases, and 4 bases had no gene match. The CDR3: CATSVGQGNGYTF. DNA for the CDR3: TGTGCCACCAGTGTCGGACAGGGCAATGGCTACACCTTC.

Ten or more counts support this clonotype. The rearrangement uses TRBV12-3 or TRBV12-4 and TRBJ1-2; weak D call: TRBD1 (5 bases). V was pared by 8 bases and J by 12 bases, with 19 bases between. This CDR3 is 12 amino acids long. The CDR3 nucleotides read TGTGCCAGCGCAGGGATGTACAGAAACCACACCTTC. The encoded protein is CASAGMYRNHTF.

CDR3 sequence reads: CASSLGTGVINQPQHF. As DNA, the CDR3 is TGTGCCAGCAGCCTTGGGACAGGGGTAATTAATCAGCCCCAGCATTTT. This sequence joins TRBV3-1 and TRBJ1-5; 10 bases match TRBD1. The CDR3 totals 16 residues. The germline CDR1 and CDR2 sequences are LGHDT and YNNKEL (reference sequence). The ends lost 4 bases at V and 4 bases at J; junction bases unmatched: 7.

A few counts support this clonotype. This sequence joins TRBV9 and TRBJ2-7, with 7 bases lining up with TRBD1. The CDR3 has 16 residues. Germline V lookup: CDR1 SGDLS, CDR2 YYNGEE. V shed 0 bases, J shed 0 bases, and the junction held 6 bases outside the gene matches. For the CDR3, the DNA is TGTGCCAGCAGCGTAGATGACAGGGCTAACTCCTACGAGCAGTACTTC. It translates to CASSVDDRANSYEQYF.

This clonotype turned up a few times. The CDR3 DNA reads as TGTGCCAGCAGTTCGACTGGACTGTTTTCCGGGGAGCTGTTTTTT. Its translation: CASSSTGLFSGELFF. J is TRBJ2-2 and V is TRBV12-3 or TRBV12-4, with D possibly matching TRBD2 (5 bases). V was shortened by 4 bases and J by 6 bases, with 15 bases between the two germline ends. The CDR3 is 15 residues long.

This clonotype was detected only a few times. The chain employs TRBV7-2 and TRBJ2-5; D may be TRBD1 (5 bases). Germline values: CDR1 SGHTA, CDR2 FQGNSA. This CDR3 comprises 13 residues. V lost 3 bases, J lost 5 bases, and 10 bases lay in between. The chain's CDR3 is CASSFRVTETQYF. CDR3 bases: TGTGCCAGCAGCTTCAGGGTTACGGAGACCCAGTACTTC.

The table lists this clonotype with many counts. The gene calls are TRBV10-3 and TRBJ1-2; 8 bases are a match to TRBD1. The CDR3 is made up of 14 amino acids. Losses at the gene ends were 7 bases for V and 7 bases for J; bases not matched to a gene: 11. CDR1 and CDR2 from the germline V gene are ENHRY and SYGVKD. CDR3 in amino acids: CAITHFKTGAGYTF. DNA for the CDR3: TGTGCCATCACCCATTTCAAGACAGGGGCTGGCTACACCTTC.

The rearrangement links TRBV27 to TRBJ2-1, with unresolved D. CDR1 is MNHEY, CDR2 SMNVEV, per germline (reference sequence). Trimming pared 1 base from V and 5 bases from J, leaving 6 bases between. CDR3 length: 13 amino acids. The CDR3 sequence: CASSLYLNNEQFF. CDR3 coding DNA: TGTGCCAGCAGTTTATATCTAAACAATGAGCAGTTCTTC.

In this sample, this clonotype turned up a few times. The genes are TRBV6-1 and TRBJ1-5; 8 bases align to TRBD1. With V trimmed by 6 bases and J by 4 bases, 2 bases remained unmatched. The CDR3 extends over 13 amino acids. CDR1 is MNHNS, CDR2 SASEGT, per germline. The CDR3 loop reads CASRDRENQPQHF. The CDR3 coding sequence is TGTGCCAGCAGGGACAGGGAAAATCAGCCCCAGCATTTT.

This clonotype was picked up a small number of times. V and J are TRBV2 and TRBJ1-2; 10 bases are a match to TRBD1. Germline trimming cut 9 bases from V and 4 bases from J; bases unmatched to any gene: 5. Germline V lookup: CDR1 SNHLY, CDR2 FYNNEI. The CDR3 totals 13 residues. The CDR3 loop is CARMDRGAYGYTF. The CDR3 DNA reads TGTGCCAGAATGGACAGGGGGGCCTATGGCTACACCTTC. Supplemented by reference TRBV2 and TRBJ1-2, the full variable domain reads EPEVTQTPSHQVTQMGQEVILRCVPISNHLYFYWYRQILGQKVEFLVSFYNNEISEKSEIFDDQFSVERPDGSNFTLKIRSTKLEDSAMYFCARMDRGAYGYTFGSGTRLTVV.

This clonotype was observed a handful of times. This sequence joins TRBV2 and TRBJ2-3; D unresolved. Germline V CDR1 and CDR2: SNHLY, FYNNEI. V lost 7 bases and J 3 bases, leaving 20 bases between the germline ends. The CDR3 is 16 residues long. CDR3: CASTSGWPGSTDTQYF. For the CDR3, the DNA is TGTGCCAGCACGTCCGGGTGGCCCGGAAGTACAGATACGCAGTATTTT. Looking up the rest from reference TRBV2 and TRBJ2-3 gives the full variable domain: EPEVTQTPSHQVTQMGQEVILRCVPISNHLYFYWYRQILGQKVEFLVSFYNNEISEKSEIFDDQFSVERPDGSNFTLKIRSTKLEDSAMYFCASTSGWPGSTDTQYFGPGTRLTVL.

This clonotype showed up many times. The V and J genes are TRBV5-6 and TRBJ2-1; possibly TRBD1 or TRBD2 for D (5 bases each). The CDR3 is 15 amino acids. Germline V gives CDR1 SGHDT, CDR2 YYEEEE. The germline V and J ends were trimmed by 2 bases and 5 bases, with 14 bases remaining between them. In nucleotides, the CDR3 is TGTGCCAGCAGCTTTAAGTGGGACGTCAACAATGAGCAGTTCTTC. The encoded protein is CASSFKWDVNNEQFF.

A few counts support this clonotype. The chain is built from TRBV29-1 and TRBJ2-3, with no clear D. This CDR3 region has 13 residues. Germline lookup yields CDR1 SQVTM and CDR2 ANQGSEA. The V end was cut by 6 bases, the J end by 0 bases, with 10 bases between. The CDR3: CSVSRDSTDTQYF. The CDR3 DNA is TGCAGCGTATCTAGGGATAGCACAGATACGCAGTATTTT.

This clonotype was picked up many times. CDR3 region: CASSLTGASTDTQYF. CDR3 nucleotides: TGTGCCAGCAGCTTAACGGGAGCTAGCACAGATACGCAGTATTTT. The gene calls are TRBV7-7 and TRBJ2-3; tentative D call: TRBD2 (6 bases). The CDR3 covers 15 residues. In germline, CDR1 is SSHAT, CDR2 FNYEAQ (reference sequence). V was cut by 2 bases and J by 0 bases, with 9 bases left in between.

This clonotype has only a few counts. J is TRBJ1-1 and V is TRBV7-9; D gene unclear. CDR1 is SEHNR and CDR2 is FQNEAQ in the germline V gene (reference sequence). Trimming removed 1 base from V and 10 bases from J, with 13 bases in between. CDR3 length: 13 residues. CDR3 protein: CASSLEIGVAAFF. For the CDR3, the DNA is TGTGCCAGCAGCTTAGAGATTGGGGTGGCAGCTTTCTTT.

This clonotype came up a few times. This rearrangement joins TRBV11-1 to TRBJ2-2; D is uncertain. The V end was cut by 3 bases, the J end by 4 bases, with 18 bases between. Germline CDR1 is SGHAT and CDR2 is FQDESV (reference sequence). The CDR3 is 17 amino acids. This chain's CDR3 is CASSFARPIKGTGELFF. CDR3 coding DNA: TGTGCCAGCAGCTTTGCCAGGCCTATAAAGGGCACCGGGGAGCTGTTTTTT. The full variable domain, its missing parts supplied by reference TRBV11-1 and TRBJ2-2, is EAEVAQSPRYKITEKSQAVAFWCDPISGHATLYWYRQILGQGPELLVQFQDESVVDDSQLPKDRFSAERLKGVDSTLKIQPAELGDSAMYLCASSFARPIKGTGELFFGEGSRLTVL.